The rows below give T cell receptor beta chains drawn from one sample of a study of CD8 T cells in Susac syndrome. One entry per CDR3 protein results from TCRdb running MiXCR on the immunoSEQ multiplex PCR reads. This table has some 170,000 distinct CDR3 sequences, roughly 94% appearing once. Sequenced: CD4+ T cells from PBMCs. The receptors stem from a human donor with multiple sclerosis. CDR3s include the opening cysteine and the closing phenylalanine or tryptophan. A D gene is named only where the DNA matches it firmly. Where a row states a size, it is once, few, many or the class of an expanded clone; other rows omit it.

d_gene | abundance | j_gene | v_gene | CDR3nt | CDR3aa
TRBD2 | - | TRBJ2-1 | TRBV29-1 | TGCAGCGTCTTGTCTAGCGGGAGGGGCAATGAGCAGTTCTTC | CSVLSSGRGNEQFF
- | - | TRBJ2-5 | TRBV3-1 | TGTGCCAGCAGCCAAGGGGTCCAACGGCAAGAGACCCAGTACTTC | CASSQGVQRQETQYF
- | - | TRBJ2-5 | TRBV6-5 | TGTGCCAGCCGCCGGACAGAAGAAGAGACCCAGTACTTC | CASRRTEEETQYF
TRBD2 | - | TRBJ2-1 | TRBV3-1 | TGTGCCAGCAGCCTTAGGACTAGCGGGAGGCGAGAGCAGTTCTTC | CASSLRTSGRREQFF
TRBD2 | - | TRBJ2-1 | TRBV6-4 | TGTGCCAGACCCGGACTAGCGGGAGACAATGAGCAGTTCTTC | CARPGLAGDNEQFF
TRBD2 | - | TRBJ2-1 | TRBV20-1 | TGCAGTGCTAACGGTCAGAGCGGGAGCCTCGGTGAGCAGTTCTTC | CSANGQSGSLGEQFF
- | - | TRBJ1-5 | TRBV20-1 | TGCAGTGCAGTACGGGGGGCCGAAGGCAATCAGCCCCAGCATTTT | CSAVRGAEGNQPQHF
- | - | TRBJ1-4 | TRBV12-3/TRBV12-4 | TGTGCCAGCAGTTTACGACAGCAAATGGAAAAACTGTTTTTT | CASSLRQQMEKLFF
- | - | TRBJ2-5 | TRBV7-9 | TGTGCCAGCAGCTTAAGGAAGAGTGGCCAAGAGACCCAGTACTTC | CASSLRKSGQETQYF
- | - | TRBJ2-1 | TRBV27 | TGTGCCAGCAGTTTGAGGCTTCCTCCCGCCTTTGAGCAGTTCTTC | CASSLRLPPAFEQFF
TRBD2 | - | TRBJ2-7 | TRBV19 | TGTGCCAGTAACGCTCGGAGCGGGGACTCCTACGAGCAGTACTTC | CASNARSGDSYEQYF
TRBD1 | once | TRBJ1-1 | TRBV15 | TGTGCCACCAGCAGGGCGGCCAGGGGGTACGCTGAAGCTTTCTTT | CATSRAARGYAEAFF
- | - | TRBJ2-7 | TRBV5-1 | TGCGCCAGCAGTGAGACTACAATCTACGAGCAGTACTTC | CASSETTIYEQYF
- | - | TRBJ2-7 | TRBV29-1 | TGCAGCGTCCGGAGAGGCTACGAGCAGTACTTC | CSVRRGYEQYF
TRBD2 | once | TRBJ2-1 | TRBV6-6 | TGTGCCAGCACTTTACGGCGGGAGGAGAGCAATGAGCAGTTCTTC | CASTLRREESNEQFF
- | - | TRBJ2-1 | TRBV9 | TGTGCCAGCAGCGTGAATCCAGGCTACAATGAGCAGTTCTTC | CASSVNPGYNEQFF
- | - | TRBJ1-4 | TRBV29-1 | TGCAGCGTTGGGATTTCCCCCGGAAAACTGTTTTTT | CSVGISPGKLFF
- | - | TRBJ1-1 | TRBV25-1 | TGTGCCAGCAGTCCTAGGGGCTATCTTGAAGCTTTCTTT | CASSPRGYLEAFF
- | - | TRBJ2-1 | TRBV28 | TGTGCCAGCAGTTGGAATGGACATGAGCAGTTCTTC | CASSWNGHEQFF
TRBD1 | - | TRBJ1-5 | TRBV2 | TGTGCCAGCAGGGACAGGGCCTATAGCAATCAGCCCCAGCATTTT | CASRDRAYSNQPQHF
- | - | TRBJ2-5 | TRBV20-1 | TGCAGTGCTAACCGACGGACACAAGAGACCCAGTACTTC | CSANRRTQETQYF
TRBD2 | - | TRBJ2-1 | TRBV19 | TGTGCCACCTCCCCCCAGGGCGGGAGGGCGGGTAATGAGCAGTTCTTC | CATSPQGGRAGNEQFF
TRBD1 | - | TRBJ2-7 | TRBV18 | TGTGCCAGCTCCCAACGGGACAGCTCCTACGAGCAGTACTTC | CASSQRDSSYEQYF
TRBD2 | - | TRBJ2-5 | TRBV2 | TGTGCCAGCAGCGGACTAGACCAAGAGACCCAGTACTTC | CASSGLDQETQYF
- | - | TRBJ1-1 | TRBV29-1 | TGCAGCGCCGGAGGACAGATTAACACTGAAGCTTTCTTT | CSAGGQINTEAFF
- | - | TRBJ2-1 | TRBV20-1 | TGCAGTGCTAACCGGGACTCCAACAATGAGCAGTTCTTC | CSANRDSNNEQFF
- | - | TRBJ2-7 | TRBV12-3/TRBV12-4 | TGTGCCAGCAGTTTACAGGGTTACGAGCAGTACTTC | CASSLQGYEQYF
- | - | TRBJ1-1 | TRBV20-1 | TGCAGTGCTTCAGAAAACACTGAAGCTTTCTTT | CSASENTEAFF
- | once | TRBJ1-1 | TRBV29-1 | TGCAGCATCCAAAACACTGAAGCTTTCTTT | CSIQNTEAFF
TRBD1 | - | TRBJ2-2 | TRBV7-2 | TGTGCCAGCAGCTTCTCGATCGGACAGGGTGGCGGGGAGCTGTTTTTT | CASSFSIGQGGGELFF
- | - | TRBJ1-1 | TRBV3-1 | TGTGCCAGCAGCCAAGGGGCAAGGAACACTGAAGCTTTCTTT | CASSQGARNTEAFF
- | - | TRBJ2-4 | TRBV3-1 | TGTGCCAGCAGCCCCCCCCGGAGCGGCAAGAAAAACATTCAGTACTTC | CASSPPRSGKKNIQYF
- | - | TRBJ2-1 | TRBV30 | TGTGCCTGGAGTCCGCTCTCCTACAATGAGCAGTTCTTC | CAWSPLSYNEQFF
- | - | TRBJ2-2 | TRBV4-3 | TGCGCCAGCAGCCAAGATTTAGTGAGGGACGGGGCCACCGGGGAGCTGTTTTTT | CASSQDLVRDGATGELFF
- | - | TRBJ2-6 | TRBV29-1 | TGCAGCGTTGAAGGTTTTGTGGGCTCTGGGGCCAACGTCCTGACTTTC | CSVEGFVGSGANVLTF
- | - | TRBJ1-5 | TRBV18 | TGTGCCAGCTCACCCGGGGGAGGAGGTATCAACAATCAGCCCCAGCATTTT | CASSPGGGGINNQPQHF
- | - | TRBJ2-7 | TRBV7-2 | TGTGCCAGCAGCTTCTGGGGCGGCCACGAGCAGTACTTC | CASSFWGGHEQYF